This T cell receptor (beta chain) was profiled in a study of T cells in Graves' hyperthyroidism and ophthalmopathy. Study-wide context: Prior to any treatment, at the point of initial diagnosis, peripheral blood was collected.

Findings and caveats of the study: Most thyroid clonotypes that were expanded above 0.001 also turned up in blood.

The germline CDR1 and CDR2 sequences are SGHRS and YFSETQ. The CDR3 consists of 17 residues. V dropped 2 bases and J dropped 5; count of bases not matched to a gene: 9. Researchers amplified the TCR beta CDR3 regions from RNA transcripts. The HTBI primer set served for first-round RT-PCR of the TCR CDR3. A single record per CDR3 protein comes from TCRdb applying MiXCR to the multiplex PCR reads. Of roughly 500,000 distinct CDR3 sequences in the sample, 24% were seen once. A word on this clonotype: No antigen is known for it.

Under 3 months was the duration of disease in ophthalmopathy patients, who also had a Clinical Activity Score of at least 3 and a NOSPECS grade of at least 4. Sequencing input: blood. This sequence originates from a woman aged 30 to 39 with Graves' ophthalmopathy. The genes are TRBV5-1 and TRBJ2-7, with TRBD2 matching over 14 bases. In DNA, the CDR3 is TGCGCCAGCAGCTTAACCGGGACTAGCGGGAGAGGGGACGAGCAGTACTTC. As protein: CASSLTGTSGRGDEQYF.